Presented here are 22 T cell receptor beta chains from one specimen sequenced in a study of T cell clusters in autoimmune cytopenias. TRB rearrangements were amplified by touch-down multiplex PCR with mixed TRB-A/B primers. TCRdb reprocessed the multiplex PCR reads, with one entry per CDR3 protein and no DNA. Its listing shows approximately 7,400 distinct CDR3 sequences. TRB was amplified from about 270 ng of peripheral blood genomic DNA per sample. This sample also appeared in a second study, on T cell repertoires in aging, cancer and after chemotherapy.

The specimen was peripheral blood. These receptors all come from a human donor in good health.

Its frequency marks this clonotype as medium-sized. This chain connects TRBV29-1 to TRBJ2-7. This CDR3 is 12 amino acids long. CDR1 and CDR2 from the germline V gene are SQVTM and ANQGSEA. The CDR3 sequence is CSVRSGSYEQYF.

The chain carries TRBV27 and TRBJ2-7; the D call of TRBD1 rests on TCRdb alone, since no DNA is present to check it. CDR3 length: 14 amino acids. CDR1 and CDR2 from the germline V gene are MNHEY and SMNVEV (reference sequence). The CDR3 reads CASSLRDGGHEQYF.

The chain joins TRBV19 to TRBJ2-1; TCRdb picks TRBD2, but there is no DNA to check that call. CDR1 and CDR2 (germline): LNHDA, SQIVND (reference sequence). The CDR3 extends over 14 amino acids. This CDR3 is CASSSSGSVNEQFF.

The chain links TRBV12-3 or TRBV12-4 to TRBJ1-4. This CDR3 is 13 amino acids long. The chain's CDR3 is CASSLQGREKLFF.

The chain recombines TRBV6-5 with TRBJ2-7; TCRdb reports TRBD1, a call that lacks DNA to check it against. Germline values: CDR1 MNHEY, CDR2 SVGAGI. The length of the CDR3 is 14 residues. The CDR3 reads CASSYGTGRHEQYF.

The V and J genes are TRBV12-3 or TRBV12-4 and TRBJ2-1; TCRdb's D call of TRBD1 is untestable without DNA. The CDR3 has 17 residues. The CDR3 sequence is CASSSLRRTGAGDEQFF.

This chain connects TRBV30 to TRBJ2-6; TCRdb names TRBD2, which stays unverified in the absence of DNA. This CDR3 is built from 14 residues. Per the germline V gene, CDR1 is GTSNPN and CDR2 is SVGIG (reference sequence). This CDR3 is CAWGRGAGANVLTF. Full variable domain (outside the CDR3, taken from reference TRBV30 and TRBJ2-6): SQTIHQWPATLVQPVGSPLSLECTVEGTSNPNLYWYRQAAGRGLQLLFYSVGIGQISSEVPQNLSASRPQDRQFILSSKKLLLSDSGFYLCAWGRGAGANVLTFGAGSRLTVL.

This chain links TRBV11-1 with TRBJ1-1. The V gene's germline CDR1 is SGHAT and CDR2 FQDESV (reference sequence). This CDR3 contains 13 residues. The CDR3 spells CASSLLDVTEAFF.

The genes are TRBV13 and TRBJ1-3; with no DNA, the TCRdb D assignment of TRBD1 cannot be verified. Germline V gene lookup returns CDR1 PRHDT and CDR2 FYEKMQ (reference sequence). The CDR3 sequence is 21 residues long. The CDR3 sequence: CASSLPSVPGQGTGSGNTIYF.

This clonotype counts as medium-sized by frequency. The rearrangement uses TRBV30 and TRBJ2-1. The CDR3 sequence is 16 residues long. Germline lookup yields CDR1 GTSNPN and CDR2 SVGIG (reference sequence). CDR3 protein: CAWSLWASSSYNEQFF.

This clonotype is called medium-sized based on its frequency. J is TRBJ2-5 and V is TRBV30; no DNA is available, so the TRBD2 call from TCRdb remains unchecked. The V gene's germline CDR1 is GTSNPN and CDR2 SVGIG (reference sequence). This CDR3 has 15 residues. CDR3: CAWSAPILYQETQYF.

The chain links TRBV11-1 to TRBJ2-7; TCRdb designates TRBD2, a call that cannot be tested without DNA. This CDR3 is built from 13 residues. Germline V gene sequence: CDR1 SGHAT, CDR2 FQDESV (reference sequence). CDR3 region: CASSLDKRGEQYF.

The J gene is TRBJ2-7, the V gene TRBV7-9; TCRdb gives TRBD1 as the D gene, but with no DNA this cannot be confirmed. The CDR3 length is 16 residues. Looked up from germline, CDR1 is SEHNR and CDR2 is FQNEAQ (reference sequence). CDR3 sequence reads: CASSRSWAGGIYEQYF. The full variable domain, with the rest looked up from reference TRBV7-9 and TRBJ2-7, is DTGVSQNPRHKITKRGQNVTFRCDPISEHNRLYWYRQTLGQGPEFLTYFQNEAQLEKSRLLSDRFSAERPKGSFSTLEIQRTEQGDSAMYLCASSRSWAGGIYEQYFGPGTRLTVT.

The CDR3 region is CATSDRRYSYNEQFF. The chain uses TRBV24-1 and TRBJ2-1. Germline V gene lookup returns CDR1 KGHDR and CDR2 SFDVKD. CDR3 length equals 15 residues.

The rearrangement links TRBV18 to TRBJ2-1; TCRdb's assignment of TRBD1 cannot be checked, as there is no DNA. Germline loops: CDR1 KGHSH, CDR2 LQKENI. The length of the CDR3 is 16 residues. The CDR3: CASSLLGTSSYNEQFF.

The chain uses TRBV19 and TRBJ1-1; TCRdb indicates TRBD1, and absent DNA this call remains unverified. Germline CDR1 reads LNHDA; CDR2 reads SQIVND (reference sequence). The CDR3 is 11 residues long. The CDR3 sequence: CASSRTGVAFF.

The chain joins TRBV18 to TRBJ1-2. Per the germline V gene, CDR1 is KGHSH and CDR2 is LQKENI. The CDR3 contains 15 residues. The CDR3 reads CASSPQEIANYGYTF.

V is TRBV5-1 and J is TRBJ1-2. The length of the CDR3 is 13 residues. The germline V gene has CDR1 SGHRS and CDR2 YFSETQ. The CDR3 is CASSATRDYGYTF.

The rearrangement uses TRBV6-4 and TRBJ2-5; TCRdb lists TRBD2, though no DNA is available to test this call. CDR1 MRHNA and CDR2 SNTAGT come from the germline V gene. The CDR3 is 15 amino acids. CDR3 sequence: CASSIGTSPGETQYF.

The chain is built from TRBV6-1 and TRBJ2-2; lacking DNA, the TRBD1 call made by TCRdb goes unchecked. Germline CDR1 is MNHNS and CDR2 is SASEGT. The CDR3 is made up of 16 amino acids. The CDR3 loop reads CANSSGQGWATGELFF.

This clonotype registers medium-sized by frequency. This chain connects TRBV15 to TRBJ2-3; the TCRdb call, TRBD1, lacks DNA for checking. The CDR3 runs 16 residues. CDR1 LNHNV and CDR2 YYDKDF come from the germline V gene (reference sequence). This chain's CDR3 is CATSRHRDLRIDTQYF.

This chain joins TRBV12-3 or TRBV12-4 and TRBJ2-7; TCRdb's assignment of TRBD1 cannot be checked, as there is no DNA. This CDR3 is built from 13 residues. The chain's CDR3 is CASTKAGHYEQYF.